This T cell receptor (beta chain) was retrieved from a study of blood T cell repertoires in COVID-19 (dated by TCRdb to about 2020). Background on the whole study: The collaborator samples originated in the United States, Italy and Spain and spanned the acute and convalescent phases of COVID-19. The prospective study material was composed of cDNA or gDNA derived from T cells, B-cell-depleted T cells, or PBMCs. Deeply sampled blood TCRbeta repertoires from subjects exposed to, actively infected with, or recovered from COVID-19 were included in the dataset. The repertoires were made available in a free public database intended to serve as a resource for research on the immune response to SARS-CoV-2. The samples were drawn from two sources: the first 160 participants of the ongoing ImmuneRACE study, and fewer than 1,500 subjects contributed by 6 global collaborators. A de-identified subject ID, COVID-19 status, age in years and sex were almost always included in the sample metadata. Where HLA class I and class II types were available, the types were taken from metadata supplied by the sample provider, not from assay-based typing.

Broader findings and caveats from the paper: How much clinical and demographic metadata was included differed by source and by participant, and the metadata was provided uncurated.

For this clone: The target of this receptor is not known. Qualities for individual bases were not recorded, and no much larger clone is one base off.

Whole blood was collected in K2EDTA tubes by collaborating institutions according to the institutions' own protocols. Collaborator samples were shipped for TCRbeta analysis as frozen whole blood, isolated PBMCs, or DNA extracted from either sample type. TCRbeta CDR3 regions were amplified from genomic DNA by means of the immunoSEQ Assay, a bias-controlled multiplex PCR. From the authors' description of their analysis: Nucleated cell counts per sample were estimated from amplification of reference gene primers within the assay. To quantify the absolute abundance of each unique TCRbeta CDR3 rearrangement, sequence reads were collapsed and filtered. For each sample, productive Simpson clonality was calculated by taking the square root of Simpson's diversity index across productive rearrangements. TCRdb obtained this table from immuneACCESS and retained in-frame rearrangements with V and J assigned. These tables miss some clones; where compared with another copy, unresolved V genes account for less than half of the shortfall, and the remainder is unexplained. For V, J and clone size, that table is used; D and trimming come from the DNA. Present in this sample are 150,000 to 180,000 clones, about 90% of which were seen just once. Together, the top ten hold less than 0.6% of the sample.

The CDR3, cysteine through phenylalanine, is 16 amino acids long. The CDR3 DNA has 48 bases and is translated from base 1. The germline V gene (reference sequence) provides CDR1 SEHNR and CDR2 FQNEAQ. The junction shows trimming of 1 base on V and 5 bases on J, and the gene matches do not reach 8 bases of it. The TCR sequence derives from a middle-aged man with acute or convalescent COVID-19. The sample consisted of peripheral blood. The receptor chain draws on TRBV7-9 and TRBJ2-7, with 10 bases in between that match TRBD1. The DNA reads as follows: TGTGCCAGCAGCTTAGGGGGGCGGGACAGGGGAGACGAGCAGTACTTC. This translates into CASSLGGRDRGDEQYF.